Listed below are T cell receptor beta chains from one sample, sequenced in a study of cytomegalovirus exposure and HLA in healthy donors. Profiling relied on immunoSEQ multiplex PCR, and the TCRdb table lists in-frame clones only, not all of them. The table records some 200,000 clones, 86% of them present only once. Sequencing was carried out using PBMCs. Source of these receptors: a man younger than 40 in good health and CMV-seropositive. Each CDR3 is given with its conserved first and last residue. The D gene is left open where the match is weak.

-,12,TRBJ2-3,TRBV5-4,CASSQSTDTQYF
-,15,TRBJ2-7,TRBV19,CATRDPRPNSYEQYF
TRBD1,14,TRBJ2-2,TRBV5-1,CASSGRGLDGELFF
-,16,TRBJ2-5,TRBV7-6,CASSPQVGGYQETQYF
-,15,TRBJ1-2,TRBV5-1,CASSLGPQEDYGYTF
-,13,TRBJ1-3,TRBV11-1,CASTGGSGNTIYF
-,11,TRBJ1-1,TRBV6-5,CASSRGTEAFF
-,17,TRBJ2-2,TRBV5-1,CASSFDRSTLMAGELFF
TRBD2,13,TRBJ2-1,TRBV7-2,CASGRLAGGEQFF
TRBD1,18,TRBJ1-6,TRBV5-1,CASRPGQGFVPSNSPLHF
-,14,TRBJ2-7,TRBV28,CASRPHKEAYEQYF
-,13,TRBJ2-7,TRBV27,CASSLTGTYEQYF
-,16,TRBJ1-6,TRBV9,CASSVTMDTTNSPLHF
-,14,TRBJ2-3,TRBV7-6,CASSLNGGPDTQYF
TRBD1,14,TRBJ1-4,TRBV10-3,CAIRSGQGDEKLFF
-,16,TRBJ2-3,TRBV2,CASRVLGGPGTDTQYF
TRBD1,14,TRBJ2-7,TRBV6-5,CASAPGTDSYEQYF
-,13,TRBJ2-1,TRBV15,CATGTNSYNEQFF
-,14,TRBJ1-4,TRBV10-1,CASNGRVTNEKLFF
-,14,TRBJ2-5,TRBV7-8,CASSLAGRPETQYF
TRBD1,15,TRBJ2-3,TRBV2,CASRVQGVSGDTQYF
-,16,TRBJ1-3,TRBV27,CASRPGLGATGNTIYF
-,11,TRBJ1-2,TRBV29-1,CSVAGLNGYTF
TRBD1,14,TRBJ1-4,TRBV28,CASSFRQGGEKLFF
TRBD2,17,TRBJ2-7,TRBV5-4,CASSLGGAGGPAYEQYF
-,15,TRBJ2-2,TRBV30,CAWSVTGWGTGELFF
-,13,TRBJ2-7,TRBV7-6,CASSLGPGDEQYF
-,14,TRBJ2-5,TRBV2,CASTRGLAPETQYF
TRBD1,15,TRBJ2-7,TRBV27,CASSFGQGFRYEQYF
-,14,TRBJ2-5,TRBV19,CASSARERRETQYF
-,15,TRBJ1-1,TRBV11-2,CASSLDRGRGTEAFF
TRBD2,15,TRBJ2-7,TRBV9,CASSPGTSGSYEQYF
-,14,TRBJ1-1,TRBV7-9,CASSSRGRNTEAFF
-,12,TRBJ1-1,TRBV9,CASVREGNEAFF
TRBD1,19,TRBJ2-7,TRBV4-3,CASSQDQVGQGGQLYEQYF
TRBD2,17,TRBJ2-7,TRBV4-2,CASSQGLAGYTTYEQYF
-,16,TRBJ2-6,TRBV9,CASSKRVSSGANVLTF
-,15,TRBJ1-2,TRBV11-2,CASTLMGGTNYGYTF
-,13,TRBJ1-2,TRBV29-1,CSVVADNSYGYTF
-,16,TRBJ1-2,TRBV4-3,CASSQDTRGFGVGYTF
-,15,TRBJ2-1,TRBV7-2,CASRINGLAIREQFF
TRBD2,12,TRBJ2-7,TRBV6-5,CASRLAGTQQYF
-,15,TRBJ1-4,TRBV5-1,CASSLEAVPNEKLFF
TRBD2,20,TRBJ2-1,TRBV27,CASSFPDPWTSGGDYNEQFF
TRBD1,15,TRBJ1-1,TRBV27,CASRRGGQSNTEAFF
TRBD1,13,TRBJ1-5,TRBV18,CASSPGTVQPQHF
TRBD1,16,TRBJ1-5,TRBV4-2,CASSLVLGGSNQPQHF
-,15,TRBJ1-6,TRBV11-3,CASSTRDRYNSPLHF
TRBD1,13,TRBJ1-4,TRBV6-5,CAGGQGAGEKLFF
-,11,TRBJ2-3,TRBV5-1,CASSLSDTQYF
-,17,TRBJ1-5,TRBV4-1,CASSFTQLGHGNQPQHF
TRBD1,14,TRBJ1-6,TRBV19,CASSKGQGSSPLHF
-,13,TRBJ2-1,TRBV13,CASSPGDSNEQFF
-,16,TRBJ2-3,TRBV7-6,CASSFSLNSGADTQYF
TRBD1,16,TRBJ1-2,TRBV7-8,CASSSSTTEGAHGYTF
TRBD1,14,TRBJ1-5,TRBV19,CASGHRGSNQPQHF